Detailed here is one T cell receptor beta chain. What it binds is unknown. The CDR3 is 16 amino acids. Germline CDR1 is SGDLS and CDR2 is YYNGEE. The V gene end was trimmed by 0 bases and the J gene end by 7 bases; junction bases not matched to a gene: 8. This sample is drawn from a study of blood T cells in healthy people across ages. As for the study in general: Per two T cells, about one barcoded beta molecule was captured through template switching. Whole-study findings and limits: Per million T cells, TCR beta diversity dropped roughly linearly as age increased. Unsorted PBMCs blocked a conclusive comparison of naive and antigen-experienced cells.

Alongside a J-beta primer mix, a sample-barcoded 5' primer served in a second PCR lasting 7 to 11 cycles. TCRdb recomputed calls from the 5' RACE reads with MiXCR, one row per CDR3 protein. Of 800,000 to 1,300,000 distinct CDR3 sequences in the sample, about 25% were seen once. Total RNA, at least 5.5 micrograms per sample, was extracted from PBMCs. These sequences were also reported in another study, on T cells of mothers and their children.

This rearrangement joins TRBV9 to TRBJ1-4, with TRBD1 matching 8 bases. This receptor was taken from a girl between 2 and 10 years old in good health. The sequenced sample was blood. The CDR3: CASSVGLDRGGEKLFF. As DNA, the CDR3 is TGTGCCAGCAGCGTAGGTCTTGACAGGGGAGGTGAAAAACTGTTTTTT.